This T cell receptor (beta chain) was sequenced for a study of cytomegalovirus exposure and HLA in healthy donors (TCRdb year 2017). Broadly, across the study: According to an earlier analysis of several hundred of the donors, about 190 million T cells yielded roughly 100 million unique TCR beta sequences and roughly 280 Gb of sequence data. The genetic ancestry cluster associated with self-reported Caucasian donors included 80% to 90% of the roughly 400 genotyped donors. The study used immunosequencing to profile the T cell repertoires of approximately 640 subjects and linked those repertoires to cytomegalovirus serostatus. Rather than using new phenotypic data, the later analysis identified candidate immune exposures from TCR beta sequences and from how often those sequences occurred across donors. Donor age, sex, ethnicity and CMV serostatus were compiled alongside the repertoire data. HLA typing covered class I and class II loci at four-digit resolution. An earlier analysis of several hundred of the donors applied high-throughput TCR beta sequencing to assess whether each TCR beta V gene segment acted as functional or pseudogenic. An early release that covered fewer than 750 HLA-typed donors contained about 290 gigabases of sequencing data and about 93 million unique TCR sequences. Every repertoire in the discovery cohort had been generated on one and the same sequencing platform. A later genetic analysis used genome-wide SNP genotypes for about 55% of the 666 donors, treating that subset as a discovery cohort. Typing coverage varied by locus: roughly 629-630 donors for A, B, C, DRB1 and DQB1; approximately 520 for DQA1; approximately 570 for DPA1; about 450 for DPB1. Across 398 genotyped donors of the cohort, an average of roughly 230,000 unique TCR beta nucleotide sequences per donor were sequenced, and 15% to 20% of those sequences were non-productive. A separate validation cohort of about 110 different subjects was used in addition to the 666-subject first cohort. To study patterns of TCR occurrence, a later analysis re-analyzed previously published TCR beta repertoires from 666 donors and added high-resolution HLA genotyping. A handful of DR-DQ haplotypes were handled as single units for association and clustering because linkage in the cohort was strong. To predict cytomegalovirus infection status, the study brought together high-throughput TCR immunosequencing, statistical association of individual TCRs with disease status, and machine learning. The study aimed to test whether signatures of past pathogen exposure could be identified by cataloging public T cell receptors. Study-wide findings and limitations: Because counts were too low, about 15 rarely observed V segments, including chromosome 9 orphons, were left out of the earlier analysis of several hundred of the donors. An association between a missense DCLRE1C variant and V-gene and J-gene trimming of TCR beta chains was found in a later genetic analysis and replicated in an independent cohort. It was suggested by the authors that the approach could potentially be generalized to other disease states and immunological phenotypes. Strong co-occurrence of HLA alleles, especially DR and DQ, made assigning TCR associations to individual alleles difficult. Correlated functional status among segregating V segments might be attributable to linkage disequilibrium, but an unknown experimental factor could not be ruled out. In a later analysis, HLA-associated TCR beta chains showed more clonal expansion and lower generation probabilities than non-associated chains that were equally common. The study listed 150 to 200 TCR beta chains as associated with cytomegalovirus. For the cohort, immune exposure information was limited to CMV serostatus. Roughly uniform sequencing depth across donors was assumed in presence/absence analyses, although this assumption may not hold. According to a later analysis, most CMV-associated TCR beta chains appeared to be HLA-restricted, and the HLA associations seemed to be driven largely by CMV exposure. Cytomegalovirus status was reported to be diagnosed by the classifier with high specificity and sensitivity in both the original and validation cohorts. According to a later analysis, TCR association rates differed among HLA loci, with DRB1 alleles showing the most associated TCRs and HLA-C alleles showing the fewest. A later analysis associated about 17,000 TCR beta sequences with specific HLA alleles at a false discovery rate of 0.05. In vitro tests confirmed that three of the cytomegalovirus-associated TCR beta chains recognize cytomegalovirus antigens. The 87-base-pair reads could not distinguish some IMGT-functional V segments, including TRBV6-2 and TRBV6-3, so those segments were excluded. Most TCR sequences were seen in very few donors, while some public TCRs were found in many individuals. Several of the top co-occurrence clusters appeared to be linked to parvovirus B19, influenza, CMV and Epstein-Barr virus, according to a later analysis. Only TCR beta chains were sequenced in this cohort, and the absence of alpha or paired-chain data limited detectable features. Compared with the roughly 710-donor mean, donors in an Asian-associated ancestry cluster had fewer N-insertions in productive TCRs, according to a later genetic analysis. A cluster of highly shared sequence variants was judged likely to be a technical artifact of the sequencing pipeline. A further reported finding was that TCR beta sequences accurately predicted the HLA-A and HLA-B alleles for most subjects in the first cohort. HLA typing was unavailable for some donors at each locus, so association tests used only the typed subset. Broadly in line with IMGT annotations, most TCR beta V segments showed up in productive rearrangements about 87% or about 30% of the time in an earlier analysis of roughly 590 of the donors.

CDR1 and CDR2, looked up from the germline V gene (reference sequence), are SEHNR and FQNEAQ. Trimming takes 1 base off V and 0 bases off J; junction bases not matched to a gene: 13. The CDR3 holds 19 amino acids from the cysteine to the phenylalanine. Only CDR3 DNA is held: 57 bases, read in frame from base 1. The method was the immunoSEQ multiplex PCR assay. For the multiplex PCR, a mixture combining 60 forward primers for TCR Vbeta segments and 13 reverse primers for TCR Jbeta segments was used. The CDR3 region of rearranged TCR beta genes was amplified from genomic DNA with a multiplex PCR assay. The amplified TCR beta libraries were sequenced on the Illumina HiSeq System as 87-base-pair reads. The authors' pipeline ran thus. Across the roughly 670 repertoires, a later analysis counted about 81 million unique TCR beta chains, around 10 million of which were shared by at least two donors. Raw reads were error-corrected and collapsed into unique sequences with a nearest-neighbor algorithm that merged closely related sequences to remove PCR and sequencing errors. Alignment of CDR3 sequences to IMGT reference sequences was used to assign V, D and J gene segments. For a sequence to be retained, a match of at least six nucleotides to both a V gene segment and a J gene segment was required. A rearrangement was called productive if the CDR3 had no stop codons and remained in frame with V and J, and every other rearrangement was called non-productive. CDR3 was defined by IMGT convention, running from the second conserved V-encoded cysteine to the conserved J-encoded phenylalanine. In an earlier analysis of roughly 610 of the donors, sequences lacking an unambiguous match to a single V gene segment were excluded. An earlier analysis of a few hundred of the donors classified V segments as functional when productive rearrangements were above 56.7% and as segregating when the standard deviation between donors was above 5%. A statistical classification framework was developed to diagnose cytomegalovirus status using the catalog of TCR beta chain sequences. In a later analysis, TCR nucleotide sequences were compared against IMGT/GENE-DB human TR gene sequences so that V and J genes could be assigned. The TCRdist pipeline was used in a later analysis to assign CDR3 sequences and most-parsimonious VDJ recombination scenarios. In a later analysis, each TCR beta chain was defined by its CDR3 amino acid sequence together with its V-gene family, and reads lacking a unique V-gene family were excluded. In a later analysis, around 600 highly shared, low-generation-probability nucleotide sequences were removed to address suspected cross-contamination and a sequencing artifact. For each public chain, a later analysis derived a clonal expansion index from normalized ranks of inferred template counts within each repertoire. In a later analysis, generation probabilities were computed using a VDJ recombination model fitted to out-of-frame rearrangements, and the results were checked against IGoR. In a later analysis, hypergeometric tests were used to score TCR-TCR, TCR-HLA and TCR-CMV co-occurrence, with a repertoire-size bias correction applied to TCR pairs. A later analysis estimated false discovery rates by permuting HLA or CMV assignments 20 times. A later analysis grouped co-occurring TCRs with DBSCAN, adding TCRdist sequence similarity when clustering within HLA-allele-positive subsets. Co-occurrence clustering excluded repertoires with fewer than 30,000 or more than 120,000 public chains, plus five with anomalous nucleotide sharing. The table was pulled from immuneACCESS by TCRdb, which kept in-frame rearrangements only. Such tables lose some clones; where checked, under half of the loss comes from unresolved V genes, and the rest has no known cause. The V and J calls and clone size come from that table; D and trimming were worked out from the DNA. A total of more than 95,000 clones appear in this sample, approximately 17% of them only once. The top ten constitute around 2.6% of the sample.

In the case of this clone: No antigen is known for it. No clone much larger than this one lies a single base away; base qualities are absent.

In total, approximately 690 healthy bone marrow donors made up the cohort. All cohort members were sampled while nominally healthy, although unrecorded immune exposures were likely present. The donor was CMV seropositive and belonged to the group of over 250 seropositive cohort members. A peripheral blood sample was collected from each donor, and TCR beta sequencing was performed on peripheral blood mononuclear cells. Genomic DNA was extracted from the blood cell samples with the Qiagen DNeasy Blood Extraction Kit. The clonotype comes from a female donor in good health and CMV-seropositive. Sequencing input: PBMCs. The chain was built from TRBV7-9 and TRBJ2-3, with 7 bases in between that match TRBD1. The CDR3 region has the sequence CASSLEHGTGAYSTDTQYF. The nucleotide sequence is TGTGCCAGCAGCTTAGAACACGGAACAGGGGCCTATAGCACAGATACGCAGTATTTT.